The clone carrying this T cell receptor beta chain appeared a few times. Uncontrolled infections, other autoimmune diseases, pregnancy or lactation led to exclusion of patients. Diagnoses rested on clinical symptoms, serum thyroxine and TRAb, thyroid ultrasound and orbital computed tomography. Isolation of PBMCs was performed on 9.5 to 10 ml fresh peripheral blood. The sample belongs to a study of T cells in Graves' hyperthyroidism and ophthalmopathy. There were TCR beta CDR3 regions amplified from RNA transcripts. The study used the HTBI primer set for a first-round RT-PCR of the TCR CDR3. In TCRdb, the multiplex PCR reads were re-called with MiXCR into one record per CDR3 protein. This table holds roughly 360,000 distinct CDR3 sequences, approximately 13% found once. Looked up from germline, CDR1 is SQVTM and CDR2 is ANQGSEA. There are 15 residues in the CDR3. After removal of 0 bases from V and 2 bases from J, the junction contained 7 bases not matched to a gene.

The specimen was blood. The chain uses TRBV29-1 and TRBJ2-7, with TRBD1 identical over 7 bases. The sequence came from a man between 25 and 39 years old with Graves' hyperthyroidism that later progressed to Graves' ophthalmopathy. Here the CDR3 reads CSVEDPKDRPYEQYF. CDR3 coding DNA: TGCAGCGTTGAAGATCCTAAGGACAGGCCCTACGAGCAGTACTTC.